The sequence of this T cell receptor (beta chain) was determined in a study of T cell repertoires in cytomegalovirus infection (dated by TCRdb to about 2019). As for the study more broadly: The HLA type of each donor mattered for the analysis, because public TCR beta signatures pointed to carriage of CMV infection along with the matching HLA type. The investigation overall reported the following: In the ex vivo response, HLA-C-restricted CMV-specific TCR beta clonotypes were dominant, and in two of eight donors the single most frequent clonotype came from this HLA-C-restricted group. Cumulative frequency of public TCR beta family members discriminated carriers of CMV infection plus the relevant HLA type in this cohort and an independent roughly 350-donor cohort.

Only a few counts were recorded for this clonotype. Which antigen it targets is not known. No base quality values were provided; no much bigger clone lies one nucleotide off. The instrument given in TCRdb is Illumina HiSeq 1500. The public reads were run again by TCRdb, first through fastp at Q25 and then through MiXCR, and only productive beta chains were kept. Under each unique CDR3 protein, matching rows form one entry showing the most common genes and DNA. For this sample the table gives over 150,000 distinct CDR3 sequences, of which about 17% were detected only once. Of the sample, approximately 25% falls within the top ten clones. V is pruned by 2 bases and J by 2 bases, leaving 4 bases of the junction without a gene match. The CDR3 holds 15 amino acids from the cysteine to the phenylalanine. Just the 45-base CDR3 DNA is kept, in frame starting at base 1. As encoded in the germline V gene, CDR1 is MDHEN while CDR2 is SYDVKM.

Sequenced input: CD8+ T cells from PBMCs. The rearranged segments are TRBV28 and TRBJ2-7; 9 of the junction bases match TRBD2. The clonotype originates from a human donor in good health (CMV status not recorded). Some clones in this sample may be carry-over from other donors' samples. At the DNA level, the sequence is TGTGCCAGCAGTTTAAGGGGACTAGCTACCTACGAGCAGTACTTC. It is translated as CASSLRGLATYEQYF.